The TCR beta chain described here comes from a study of T cell responses to AZD1222 COVID-19 vaccine. Study results and caveats: Without day 14 samples, only post-peak T cell repertoires were studied. In a largely white British group with more females than males, clonal diversity was possibly underestimated.

Remarks on this clone: The antigen remains unidentified.

This table comes from immunoSEQ multiplex PCR, and its TCRdb copy is limited to in-frame clones, with some not included. This table has some 150,000 clones, around 93% appearing once. The CDR3 is 14 amino acids. V lost 4 bases to trimming and J lost 15 bases, with 19 bases between them. CDR1 is SGHTA and CDR2 is FQGNSA in the germline V gene. This TCR was sampled from an adult in good health. The sample was peripheral blood, taken on day 0 of AZD1222 vaccination. The chain recombines TRBV7-2 with TRBJ1-6, with D possibly matching TRBD1 (5 bases). The CDR3 sequence: CASSSLWGGSLLHF. The CDR3 DNA is TGTGCCAGCAGCTCCCTATGGGGGGGTAGTCTCCTCCACTTT.